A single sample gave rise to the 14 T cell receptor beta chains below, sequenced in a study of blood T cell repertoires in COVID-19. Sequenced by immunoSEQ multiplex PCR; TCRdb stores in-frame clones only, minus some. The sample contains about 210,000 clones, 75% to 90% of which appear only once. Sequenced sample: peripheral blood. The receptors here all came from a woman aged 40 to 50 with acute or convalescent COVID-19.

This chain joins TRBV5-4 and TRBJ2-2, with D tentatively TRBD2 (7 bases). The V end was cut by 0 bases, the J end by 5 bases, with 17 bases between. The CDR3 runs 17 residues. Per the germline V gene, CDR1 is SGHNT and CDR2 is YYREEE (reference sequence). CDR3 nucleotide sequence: TGTGCCAGCAGCTTGGAGTCGACGCGGGGGCTAACCGGGGAGCTGTTTTTT. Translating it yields CASSLESTRGLTGELFF. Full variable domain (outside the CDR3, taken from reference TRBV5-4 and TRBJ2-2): ETGVTQSPTHLIKTRGQQVTLRCSSQSGHNTVSWYQQALGQGPQFIFQYYREEENGRGNFPPRFSGLQFPNYSSELNVNALELDDSALYLCASSLESTRGLTGELFFGEGSRLTVL.

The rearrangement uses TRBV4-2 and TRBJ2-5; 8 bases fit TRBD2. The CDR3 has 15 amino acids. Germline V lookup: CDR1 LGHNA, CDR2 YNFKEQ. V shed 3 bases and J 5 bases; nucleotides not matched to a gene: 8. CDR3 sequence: CASSQDGGAGETQYF. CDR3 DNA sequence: TGTGCCAGCAGCCAGGACGGGGGGGCCGGGGAGACCCAGTACTTC.

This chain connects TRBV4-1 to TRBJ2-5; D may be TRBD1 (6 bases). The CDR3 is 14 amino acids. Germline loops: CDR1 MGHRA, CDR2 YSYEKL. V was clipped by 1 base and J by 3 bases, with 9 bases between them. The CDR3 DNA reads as TGCGCCAGCAGCCAAGGGGCAGGGGAAGAGACCCAGTACTTC. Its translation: CASSQGAGEETQYF.

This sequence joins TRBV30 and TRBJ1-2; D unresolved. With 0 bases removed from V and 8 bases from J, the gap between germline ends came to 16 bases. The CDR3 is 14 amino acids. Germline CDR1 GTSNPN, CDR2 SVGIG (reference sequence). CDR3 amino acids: CAWSVPPVPLGYTF. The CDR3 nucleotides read TGTGCCTGGAGTGTACCCCCGGTTCCCTTGGGCTACACCTTC.

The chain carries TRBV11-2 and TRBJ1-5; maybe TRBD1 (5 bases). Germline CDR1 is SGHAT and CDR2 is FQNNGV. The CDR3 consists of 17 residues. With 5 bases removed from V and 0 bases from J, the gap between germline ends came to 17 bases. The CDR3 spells CASSTVWGETSNQPQHF. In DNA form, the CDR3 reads TGTGCCAGCAGCACAGTTTGGGGGGAGACTAGCAATCAGCCCCAGCATTTT.

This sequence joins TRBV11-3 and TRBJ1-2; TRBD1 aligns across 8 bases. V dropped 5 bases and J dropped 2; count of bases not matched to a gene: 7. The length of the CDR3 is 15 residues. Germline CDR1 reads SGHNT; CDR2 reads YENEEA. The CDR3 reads CASSLDRGQNYGYTF. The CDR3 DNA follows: TGTGCCAGCAGCCTCGACAGGGGCCAGAACTATGGCTACACCTTC.

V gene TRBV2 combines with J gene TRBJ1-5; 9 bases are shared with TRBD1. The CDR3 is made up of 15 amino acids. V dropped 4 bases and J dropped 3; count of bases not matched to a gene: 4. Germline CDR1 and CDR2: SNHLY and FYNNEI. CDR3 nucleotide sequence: TGTGCCAGCAGTGCTACAGGGGGCTACAATCAGCCCCAGCATTTT. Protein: CASSATGGYNQPQHF.

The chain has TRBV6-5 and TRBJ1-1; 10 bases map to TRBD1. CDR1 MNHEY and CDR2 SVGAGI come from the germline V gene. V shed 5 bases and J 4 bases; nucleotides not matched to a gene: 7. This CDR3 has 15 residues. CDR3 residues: CASSTAGTGVTEAFF. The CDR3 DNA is TGTGCCAGCAGTACTGCCGGGACAGGGGTCACTGAAGCTTTCTTT.

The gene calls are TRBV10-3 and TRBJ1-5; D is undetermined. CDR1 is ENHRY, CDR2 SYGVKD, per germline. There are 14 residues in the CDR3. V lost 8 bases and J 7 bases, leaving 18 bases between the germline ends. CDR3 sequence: CAIREEGRGQPQHF. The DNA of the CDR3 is TGTGCCATCCGGGAGGAAGGGCGAGGACAGCCCCAGCATTTT.

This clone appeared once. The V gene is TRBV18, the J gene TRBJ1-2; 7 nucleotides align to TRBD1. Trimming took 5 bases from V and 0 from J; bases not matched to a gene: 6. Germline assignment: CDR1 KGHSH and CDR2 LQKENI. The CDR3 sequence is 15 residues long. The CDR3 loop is CASSDLGQSNYGYTF. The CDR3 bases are TGTGCCAGCTCAGACCTGGGACAGTCTAACTATGGCTACACCTTC.

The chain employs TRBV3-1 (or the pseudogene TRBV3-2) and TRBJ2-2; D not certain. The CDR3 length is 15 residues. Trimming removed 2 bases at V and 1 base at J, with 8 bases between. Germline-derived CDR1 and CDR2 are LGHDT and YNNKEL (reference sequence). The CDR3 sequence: CASSQLPGNTGELFF. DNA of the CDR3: TGTGCCAGCAGCCAACTCCCCGGGAACACCGGGGAGCTGTTTTTT.

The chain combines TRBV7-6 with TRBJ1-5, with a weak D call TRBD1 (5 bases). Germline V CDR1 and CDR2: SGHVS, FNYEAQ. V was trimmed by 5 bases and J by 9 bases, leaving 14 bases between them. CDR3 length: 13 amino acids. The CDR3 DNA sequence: TGTGCCAGCAGCCAAGCCAGGAGGGGGCCCCAGCATTTT. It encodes CASSQARRGPQHF. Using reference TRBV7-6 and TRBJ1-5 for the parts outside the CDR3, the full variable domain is GAGVSQSPRYKVTKRGQDVALRCDPISGHVSLYWYRQALGQGPEFLTYFNYEAQQDKSGLPNDRFSAERPEGSISTLTIQRTEQRDSAMYRCASSQARRGPQHFGDGTRLSIL.

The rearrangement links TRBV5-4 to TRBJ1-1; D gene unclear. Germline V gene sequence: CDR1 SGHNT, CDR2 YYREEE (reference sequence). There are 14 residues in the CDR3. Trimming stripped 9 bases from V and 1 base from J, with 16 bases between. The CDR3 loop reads CATHGLDWNTEAFF. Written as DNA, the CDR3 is TGTGCCACACACGGACTGGACTGGAACACTGAAGCTTTCTTT.

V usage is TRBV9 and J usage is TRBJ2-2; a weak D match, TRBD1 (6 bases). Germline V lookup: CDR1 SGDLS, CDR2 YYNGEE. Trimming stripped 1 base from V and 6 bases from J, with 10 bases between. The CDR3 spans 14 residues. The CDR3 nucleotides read TGTGCCAGCAGCGTAACAGGGCCCCCCGGGGAGCTGTTTTTT. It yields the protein CASSVTGPPGELFF. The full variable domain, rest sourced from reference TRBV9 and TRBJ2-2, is DSGVTQTPKHLITATGQRVTLRCSPRSGDLSVYWYQQSLDQGLQFLIQYYNGEERAKGNILERFSAQQFPDLHSELNLSSLELGDSALYFCASSVTGPPGELFFGEGSRLTVL.